The 21 T cell receptor beta chains below come from one sample, sequenced in a study of cytomegalovirus exposure and HLA in healthy donors. Sequenced by immunoSEQ multiplex PCR; TCRdb stores in-frame clones only, minus some. The data show over 150,000 clones, roughly 89% seen once. The sample consisted of PBMCs. The receptors were gathered from a man younger than 30 in good health and CMV-seropositive.

The CDR3: CASSAHWTGQPQHF. The CDR3 bases are TGTGCCAGCAGTGCCCACTGGACGGGGCAGCCCCAGCATTTT. The chain links TRBV6-1 to TRBJ1-5; no definite D call. The CDR3 sequence is 14 residues long. Per the germline V gene, CDR1 is MNHNS and CDR2 is SASEGT. Trimming removed 4 bases from V and 7 bases from J, with 14 bases in between.

The chain has TRBV27 and TRBJ2-3; no firm D call. V shed 5 bases and J shed 6 bases, with 12 bases lying between them. The germline V gene encodes CDR1 MNHEY and CDR2 SMNVEV (reference sequence). This CDR3 region has 13 residues. The CDR3 DNA is TGTGCCAGCAGTCCCCGTCTTGTGGATACGCAGTATTTT. It specifies CASSPRLVDTQYF.

V and J are TRBV6-1 and TRBJ1-3, with D maybe TRBD1 (6 bases). Germline lookup yields CDR1 MNHNS and CDR2 SASEGT. CDR3 length: 14 residues. V lost 5 bases to trimming and J lost 8 bases, with 16 bases between them. The CDR3 sequence: CASSKTGPKDTIYF. The DNA for the CDR3 is TGTGCCAGCAGTAAGACAGGCCCTAAGGACACCATATATTTT.

The gene calls are TRBV5-8 and TRBJ2-2, with D tentatively TRBD1 (5 bases). CDR1 and CDR2 (germline): SGHTS, YDEGEE. Trimming left V 1 base short and J 3 bases short, with 10 bases between. The CDR3 length is 15 residues. CDR3 sequence: CASSLFQGYTGELFF. Written as DNA, the CDR3 is TGTGCCAGCAGCTTGTTCCAGGGTTACACCGGGGAGCTGTTTTTT.

V is TRBV28 and J is TRBJ2-7; D perhaps matches TRBD1 (5 bases). V was pared by 8 bases and J by 5 bases, with 16 bases between. This CDR3 comprises 13 residues. CDR1 and CDR2 from the germline V gene are MDHEN and SYDVKM. The CDR3, as DNA: TGTGCCAGCCAACCAGGGTTCCGCCACGAGCAGTACTTC. It translates to CASQPGFRHEQYF.

The CDR3 loop reads CASSEEMTVTDTQYF. CDR3 DNA sequence: TGTGCCAGCAGTGAAGAGATGACAGTAACAGATACGCAGTATTTT. The rearrangement joins TRBV2 to TRBJ2-3, with a weak D call TRBD1 (5 bases). The CDR3 has 15 amino acids. The V and J ends lost 1 base and 3 bases respectively, with 11 bases between them. Germline V gene sequence: CDR1 SNHLY, CDR2 FYNNEI.

This chain connects TRBV7-2 to TRBJ2-3; D is possibly TRBD2 (5 bases). Germline values: CDR1 SGHTA, CDR2 FQGNSA. Trimming removed 0 bases at V and 0 bases at J, with 10 bases between. This CDR3 contains 16 residues. The CDR3 reads CASSLASGVSTDTQYF. The CDR3, as DNA: TGTGCCAGCAGCTTAGCCAGCGGAGTGAGCACAGATACGCAGTATTTT.

This clone was seen a few times. The chain combines TRBV5-4 with TRBJ1-4, with D possibly TRBD1 on 6 matching bases. The CDR3 has 14 residues. Germline CDR1 and CDR2: SGHNT and YYREEE (reference sequence). The V end was cut by 5 bases, the J end by 4 bases, with 12 bases between. In nucleotides, the CDR3 is TGTGCCAGCAGACGGGAGGGGGGTAATGAAAAACTGTTTTTT. This sequence encodes CASRREGGNEKLFF.

This chain connects TRBV4-1 to TRBJ1-3, with a weak D call TRBD1 (5 bases). The CDR3 is made up of 15 amino acids. The V and J ends lost 2 bases and 1 base respectively, with 9 bases between them. Per germline, CDR1 MGHRA and CDR2 YSYEKL. The CDR3 here is CASSQLGVSGNTIYF. As DNA, the CDR3 is TGCGCCAGCAGCCAACTAGGGGTTTCTGGAAACACCATATATTTT.

This clone was seen a few times. This chain connects TRBV2 to TRBJ2-7; a weak D match, TRBD2 (5 bases). Germline V gene sequence: CDR1 SNHLY, CDR2 FYNNEI. V shed 2 bases and J shed 2 bases, with 10 bases lying between them. The CDR3 has 14 amino acids. CDR3: CASSETSGTYEQYF. For the CDR3, the DNA is TGTGCCAGCAGTGAAACCAGCGGTACCTACGAGCAGTACTTC.

This chain uses TRBV2 with TRBJ2-7; possibly TRBD1 for D (5 bases). V was trimmed by 6 bases and J by 3 bases, leaving 12 bases between them. Germline V CDR1 and CDR2: SNHLY, FYNNEI. This CDR3 spans 13 amino acids. The CDR3 spells CASSRVDSYEQYF. CDR3 nucleotide sequence: TGTGCCAGCAGCCGAGTAGACAGCTACGAGCAGTACTTC.

The chain couples TRBV6-5 to TRBJ2-7; 12 bases agree with TRBD1. Germline V lookup: CDR1 MNHEY, CDR2 SVGAGI. Trimming cost V 2 bases and J 6 bases; bases outside gene matches: 5. The CDR3 runs 15 residues. CDR3: CASSYPGTGGGEQYF. As DNA, the CDR3 is TGTGCCAGCAGTTACCCCGGGACAGGGGGCGGCGAGCAGTACTTC.

The chain is built from TRBV11-2 and TRBJ2-7, with D perhaps matching TRBD1 (5 bases). This CDR3 region has 12 residues. Trimming cost V 5 bases and J 7 bases, with 12 bases left between them. Germline CDR1 SGHAT, CDR2 FQNNGV. Here the CDR3 reads CASSRQFGEQYF. Here the CDR3 DNA reads TGTGCCAGCAGCCGACAGTTTGGGGAGCAGTACTTC.

V is TRBV5-4 and J is TRBJ2-5, with D perhaps matching TRBD1 (6 bases). Germline loops: CDR1 SGHNT, CDR2 YYREEE (reference sequence). The CDR3 runs to 15 residues. The germline V and J ends were trimmed by 3 bases and 5 bases, with 17 bases remaining between them. In nucleotides, the CDR3 is TGTGCCAGCAGCTCGCGGACAGTTGGGGTGGAGACCCAGTACTTC. This sequence encodes CASSSRTVGVETQYF.

The chain uses TRBV29-1 and TRBJ2-5; D is perhaps TRBD2 (7 bases). The ends were cut back, 6 bases at V and 4 bases at J, with 21 bases in the middle. In germline, CDR1 is SQVTM, CDR2 ANQGSEA. This CDR3 is 15 amino acids long. The CDR3 DNA is TGCAGCGTGCGGGGGTGGGGGGCGGTAGGAGAGACCCAGTACTTC. This gives the protein CSVRGWGAVGETQYF.

The CDR3 spells CASSQTYRDRETQYF. CDR3 in DNA: TGTGCCAGCAGCCAAACCTACAGGGATCGTGAGACCCAGTACTTC. The chain employs TRBV14 and TRBJ2-5, with D tentatively TRBD1 (6 bases). The V end was cut by 2 bases, the J end by 5 bases, with 15 bases between. There are 15 residues in the CDR3. In germline, CDR1 is SGHDN, CDR2 FVKESK. The full variable domain, with the rest looked up from reference TRBV14 and TRBJ2-5, is EAGVTQFPSHSVIEKGQTVTLRCDPISGHDNLYWYRRVMGKEIKFLLHFVKESKQDESGMPNNRFLAERTGGTYSTLKVQPAELEDSGVYFCASSQTYRDRETQYFGPGTRLLVL.

The chain links TRBV30 to TRBJ2-3, with TRBD2 matching over 13 bases. The CDR3 runs to 15 residues. V gave up 3 bases and J gave up 4 bases; unmatched junction bases: 4. Germline CDR1 reads GTSNPN; CDR2 reads SVGIG (reference sequence). CDR3 sequence reads: CAWRGLAGSADTQYF. CDR3 in DNA: TGTGCCTGGAGGGGACTAGCGGGGAGCGCAGATACGCAGTATTTT.

The J gene is TRBJ2-2, the V gene TRBV19, with TRBD2 matching 8 bases. The CDR3 consists of 20 residues. J lost 0 bases, V lost 5 bases, and 17 bases had no gene match. CDR1 is LNHDA and CDR2 is SQIVND in the germline V gene (reference sequence). CDR3 in DNA: TGTGCCAGTAGTGCCGTCCCGGGACTAGGAAGGGGCTCGAACACCGGGGAGCTGTTTTTT. Translating it yields CASSAVPGLGRGSNTGELFF. The full variable domain, with the rest looked up from reference TRBV19 and TRBJ2-2, is DGGITQSPKYLFRKEGQNVTLSCEQNLNHDAMYWYRQDPGQGLRLIYYSQIVNDFQKGDIAEGYSVSREKKESFPLTVTSAQKNPTAFYLCASSAVPGLGRGSNTGELFFGEGSRLTVL.

The CDR3 region has the DNA TGTGCCAGCAGTCCACTAAGCGGAAGCACAGATACGCAGTATTTT. It yields the protein CASSPLSGSTDTQYF. The V gene is TRBV28, the J gene TRBJ2-3; D may be TRBD2 (5 bases). This CDR3 comprises 15 residues. V was pared by 5 bases and J by 0 bases, with 12 bases between. The germline CDR1 and CDR2 sequences are MDHEN and SYDVKM.

This clone occurred once. The chain has TRBV4-2 and TRBJ2-7; 7 bases line up with TRBD2. V lost 4 bases to trimming and J lost 0 bases; unmatched junction nucleotides: 9. The length of the CDR3 is 16 residues. CDR1 LGHNA and CDR2 YNFKEQ come from the germline V gene. In DNA, the CDR3 is TGTGCCAGCAGCCGGGGGGGGACTCTCACCTCCTACGAGCAGTACTTC. It is translated as CASSRGGTLTSYEQYF.

This clone has just one count. The chain couples TRBV19 to TRBJ2-2; weak D call: TRBD2 (7 bases). The CDR3 contains 16 residues. V gave up 1 base and J gave up 3 bases, with 12 bases separating them. Germline CDR1 and CDR2: LNHDA and SQIVND (reference sequence). As DNA, the CDR3 is TGTGCCAGTAGTATAGGGGGGGGCCGTGACACCGGGGAGCTGTTTTTT. This sequence encodes CASSIGGGRDTGELFF.